Presented here are 25 T cell receptor beta chains from one specimen sequenced in a study of T-cell memory formation after mild COVID-19. TCRdb re-derived calls from the 5' RACE reads in MiXCR, one entry per CDR3 protein. The sample contains about 270,000 distinct CDR3 sequences, about a sixth of which appear only once. The specimen sequenced was PBMCs or a T cell subset sorted from them (not recorded which). The receptors stem from a man aged 18 to 29 who had mild COVID-19 (a few samples of this study predate the infection). Cell type and time point are not known.

V usage is TRBV6-6 and J usage is TRBJ1-5; no clear D gene. V was shortened by 5 bases and J by 2 bases, with 4 bases between the two germline ends. Germline CDR1 and CDR2: MNHNY and SVGAGI (reference sequence). The CDR3 has 12 amino acids. The CDR3 DNA sequence: TGTGCCAGCAGTCAACGCAATCAGCCCCAGCATTTT. As protein: CASSQRNQPQHF.

The CDR3 nucleotides read TGCGCCAGCAGGATTGCTATGGACGGCTACACCTTC. Protein product: CASRIAMDGYTF. This chain joins TRBV5-1 and TRBJ1-2; D gene ambiguous. CDR3 length: 12 amino acids. Germline CDR1 reads SGHRS; CDR2 reads YFSETQ. The ends were cut back, 5 bases at V and 8 bases at J, with 13 bases in the middle.

The rearrangement links TRBV19 to TRBJ1-2; weak D call: TRBD1 (6 bases). The germline V gene has CDR1 LNHDA and CDR2 SQIVND (reference sequence). Trimming removed 7 bases from V and 0 bases from J, with 12 bases in between. The CDR3 consists of 14 residues. The chain's CDR3 is CASNRDPANYGYTF. The CDR3, as DNA: TGTGCCAGTAACAGGGACCCAGCTAACTATGGCTACACCTTC.

The chain combines TRBV12-3 or TRBV12-4 with TRBJ1-2; perhaps TRBD1 as D (6 bases). Trimming removed 5 bases at V and 6 bases at J, with 10 bases between. The CDR3 is 12 amino acids. CDR3 protein: CASSTRTDGYTF. In DNA form, the CDR3 reads TGTGCCAGCAGTACCCGGACAGATGGCTACACCTTC.

This chain connects TRBV7-6 to TRBJ1-2, with TRBD1 matching 10 bases. Germline CDR1 is SGHVS and CDR2 is FNYEAQ. The CDR3 has 13 residues. The junction had 3 bases not matched to a gene; V was cut back by 5 bases and J by 6 bases. The CDR3 DNA reads TGTGCCAGCAGCCCCGGACAGGGGGATGGCTACACCTTC. Encoded protein: CASSPGQGDGYTF.

V gene TRBV7-8 combines with J gene TRBJ2-1; TRBD2 aligns across 8 bases. This CDR3 contains 13 residues. The V segment lost 4 bases and the J segment 5 bases; nucleotides outside the gene matches: 1. Per the germline V gene, CDR1 is SGHVS and CDR2 is FQNEAQ. CDR3 sequence: CASSWTSHNEQFF. The CDR3 DNA sequence: TGTGCCAGCAGCTGGACTAGCCACAATGAGCAGTTCTTC.

In this sample, this clonotype turned up many times. The J gene is TRBJ1-2, the V gene TRBV11-2; D is undetermined. CDR1 SGHAT and CDR2 FQNNGV come from the germline V gene. Trimming took off 5 bases at V and 8 bases at J, with 15 bases between the two ends. The CDR3 has 13 amino acids. CDR3 DNA sequence: TGTGCCAGCAGCCCCCAGGAGTACCGCGGCTACACCTTC. Amino acids: CASSPQEYRGYTF.

This clonotype was observed a handful of times. The rearrangement joins TRBV20-1 to TRBJ2-1; perhaps TRBD1 as D (6 bases). The CDR3 covers 15 residues. Germline values: CDR1 DFQATT, CDR2 SNEGSKA (reference sequence). V was cut by 5 bases and J by 6 bases, with 20 bases left in between. The CDR3 region is CSAPRGALRGNEQFF. The CDR3 DNA sequence: TGCAGTGCTCCCCGTGGGGCCCTCAGGGGCAATGAGCAGTTCTTC.

This sequence joins TRBV4-3 and TRBJ2-1; D gene uncertain. The CDR3 is made up of 16 amino acids. Trimming removed 1 base at V and 0 bases at J, with 10 bases between. CDR1 and CDR2 from the germline V gene are LGHNA and YSLEER. The CDR3 protein is CASSQVGKGSYNEQFF. The DNA for the CDR3 is TGCGCCAGCAGCCAAGTGGGAAAGGGCTCCTACAATGAGCAGTTCTTC.

The chain recombines TRBV7-9 with TRBJ2-7, with D possibly being TRBD2 (6 bases). The germline V gene encodes CDR1 SEHNR and CDR2 FQNEAQ (reference sequence). CDR3 length: 16 amino acids. Trimming removed 4 bases from V and 6 bases from J, with 22 bases in between. The CDR3 region has the DNA TGTGCCAGCAGCTCAGGACCGGGGGATTTAATGCCCGAGCAGTACTTC. This translates into CASSSGPGDLMPEQYF.

The chain has TRBV18 and TRBJ2-5; a possible D gene is TRBD2 (6 bases). Trimming left V 4 bases short and J 1 base short, with 10 bases between. This CDR3 has 14 amino acids. From germline, CDR1 is KGHSH and CDR2 LQKENI. This chain's CDR3 is CASSQQEGQETQYF. CDR3 in DNA: TGTGCCAGCTCACAACAGGAGGGCCAAGAGACCCAGTACTTC. The variable domain in full, with the rest retrieved from reference TRBV18 and TRBJ2-5, is NAGVMQNPRHLVRRRGQEARLRCSPMKGHSHVYWYRQLPEEGLKFMVYLQKENIIDESGMPKERFSAEFPKEGPSILRIQQVVRGDSAAYFCASSQQEGQETQYFGPGTRLLVL.

The sample holds a few counts of this clonotype. The chain recombines TRBV6-5 with TRBJ1-2, with 7 bases lining up with TRBD1. CDR1 is MNHEY and CDR2 is SVGAGI in the germline V gene. The CDR3 length is 15 residues. Germline trimming cut 0 bases from V and 4 bases from J; bases unmatched to any gene: 5. The DNA for the CDR3 is TGTGCCAGCAGTTACTCGGACAGGCCCCCCTATGGCTACACCTTC. Protein sequence: CASSYSDRPPYGYTF.

Only a few counts were recorded for this clonotype. The chain uses TRBV5-1 and TRBJ2-7; no clear D gene. CDR1 and CDR2 from the germline V gene are SGHRS and YFSETQ. This CDR3 is built from 15 residues. Deletions cut 0 bases from V and 2 bases from J, with 12 bases between. CDR3 coding DNA: TGCGCCAGCAGCTTGGGCCTTGAGTCCCCCTACGAGCAGTACGTC. As protein: CASSLGLESPYEQYV.

V gene TRBV7-2 combines with J gene TRBJ2-3; D could derive from TRBD1 or TRBD2 (6 bases each). This CDR3 is 15 amino acids long. CDR1 is SGHTA and CDR2 is FQGNSA in the germline V gene. With 0 bases removed from V and 2 bases from J, the gap between germline ends came to 9 bases. The CDR3 region is CASSLAGGNTDTQYF. DNA of the CDR3: TGTGCCAGCAGCTTAGCGGGGGGCAACACAGATACGCAGTATTTT.

The chain joins TRBV7-2 to TRBJ1-5; 8 bases are shared with TRBD1. This CDR3 is 14 amino acids long. J lost 9 bases, V lost 5 bases, and 9 bases had no gene match. CDR1 is SGHTA and CDR2 is FQGNSA in the germline V gene. The DNA of the CDR3 is TGTGCCAGCAGCCCAGGGACAGGCACGCTGCCCCAGCATTTT. This encodes CASSPGTGTLPQHF. The whole variable domain, remainder taken from reference TRBV7-2 and TRBJ1-5, is GAGVSQSPSNKVTEKGKDVELRCDPISGHTALYWYRQSLGQGLEFLIYFQGNSAPDKSGLPSDRFSAERTGGSVSTLTIQRTQQEDSAVYLCASSPGTGTLPQHFGDGTRLSIL.

This rearrangement joins TRBV5-1 to TRBJ2-1, with D tentatively TRBD1 or TRBD2 (6 bases each). Germline V gene sequence: CDR1 SGHRS, CDR2 YFSETQ. The germline V and J ends were trimmed by 5 bases and 7 bases, with 13 bases remaining between them. This CDR3 has 13 amino acids. The CDR3 loop reads CASSPRRGNEQFF. The CDR3 coding sequence is TGCGCCAGCAGTCCCCGGAGGGGGAATGAGCAGTTCTTC.

A few counts support this clonotype. The chain uses TRBV29-1 and TRBJ1-1; tentative D call: TRBD1 (6 bases). Trimming took 1 base from V and 0 from J, leaving 9 bases between them. The CDR3 extends over 14 amino acids. The germline CDR1 and CDR2 sequences are SQVTM and ANQGSEA. As DNA, the CDR3 is TGCAGCGTTGAAGTCGGGGGCATGAACACTGAAGCTTTCTTT. It specifies CSVEVGGMNTEAFF.

This clonotype was counted between two and nine times. The chain links TRBV6-5 to TRBJ1-2, with D uncertain. Germline V gene lookup returns CDR1 MNHEY and CDR2 SVGAGI. The V and J ends lost 6 bases and 4 bases respectively, with 12 bases between them. The CDR3 length is 13 residues. The CDR3 spells CASSGRGGYGYTF. The CDR3 bases are TGTGCCAGCAGCGGTCGGGGTGGCTATGGCTACACCTTC.

The chain recombines TRBV11-3 with TRBJ2-5, with a tentative D call TRBD2 (7 bases). V was shortened by 4 bases and J by 7 bases, with 19 bases between the two germline ends. Germline CDR1 is SGHNT and CDR2 is YENEEA. The CDR3 extends over 15 amino acids. The CDR3 nucleotides are TGTGCCAGCAGCTCGGGCGCCGGGGGGCCGGTGACCCAGTACTTC. Its translation is CASSSGAGGPVTQYF.

This clonotype was found a few times. Sequence at one end of the junction differs from germline and may be a read error. The chain is built from TRBV2 and TRBJ2-7; D is undetermined. The CDR3 is 12 amino acids. Looked up from germline, CDR1 is SNHLY and CDR2 is FYNNEI. Written as DNA, the CDR3 is TGTGCCAGCAGTGAACTCCGACCGGATTTGTGGTTC. Protein: CASSELRPDLWF.

In this sample, this clonotype turned up a few times. The CDR3 sequence: CASSVATPGIYGYTF. CDR3 DNA: TGTGCCAGCAGCGTAGCTACTCCGGGTATCTATGGCTACACCTTC. The chain joins TRBV9 to TRBJ1-2; D is undetermined. The CDR3 is made up of 15 amino acids. Deletions cut 0 bases from V and 4 bases from J, with 13 bases between. Germline V gene lookup returns CDR1 SGDLS and CDR2 YYNGEE. The full variable domain, completed using reference TRBV9 and TRBJ1-2, is DSGVTQTPKHLITATGQRVTLRCSPRSGDLSVYWYQQSLDQGLQFLIQYYNGEERAKGNILERFSAQQFPDLHSELNLSSLELGDSALYFCASSVATPGIYGYTFGSGTRLTVV.

This clonotype was counted only a few times. The J gene is TRBJ2-2, the V gene TRBV18; no clear D. The CDR3 loop spans 15 amino acids. Trimming pared 8 bases from V and 1 base from J, leaving 14 bases between. The germline V gene has CDR1 KGHSH and CDR2 LQKENI. The CDR3 loop is CASKSYFENTGELFF. CDR3 nucleotides: TGTGCCAGCAAATCATACTTCGAGAACACCGGGGAGCTGTTTTTT.

This chain connects TRBV9 to TRBJ2-2, with D uncertain. The CDR3 is made up of 13 amino acids. Trimming shortened V by 4 bases and J by 6 bases, and 10 bases separated the two germline ends. The germline V gene encodes CDR1 SGDLS and CDR2 YYNGEE. The CDR3 loop is CASSIVGSGELFF. The CDR3 DNA reads TGTGCCAGCAGCATCGTCGGCTCCGGGGAGCTGTTTTTT.

V gene TRBV5-1 combines with J gene TRBJ1-2; 7 nucleotides align to TRBD1. V lost 0 bases, J lost 6 bases, and 8 bases stayed unmatched. In germline, CDR1 is SGHRS, CDR2 YFSETQ. This CDR3 spans 15 amino acids. The CDR3 nucleotides read TGCGCCAGCAGCTTGGCCCTGACAGGGTCGGATGGCTACACCTTC. Residues: CASSLALTGSDGYTF. The whole variable domain, remainder taken from reference TRBV5-1 and TRBJ1-2, is KAGVTQTPRYLIKTRGQQVTLSCSPISGHRSVSWYQQTPGQGLQFLFEYFSETQRNKGNFPGRFSGRQFSNSRSEMNVSTLELGDSALYLCASSLALTGSDGYTFGSGTRLTVV.

This clonotype was seen a handful of times. The V and J genes are TRBV27 and TRBJ2-3; 10 bases are a match to TRBD1. V trimming: 2 bases; J trimming: 7 bases; junction bases outside the gene matches: 6. Per germline, CDR1 MNHEY and CDR2 SMNVEV (reference sequence). The CDR3 is 15 amino acids. This CDR3 is CASSLMGQGLHTQYF. CDR3 bases: TGTGCCAGCAGTTTAATGGGACAGGGGCTTCATACGCAGTATTTT.